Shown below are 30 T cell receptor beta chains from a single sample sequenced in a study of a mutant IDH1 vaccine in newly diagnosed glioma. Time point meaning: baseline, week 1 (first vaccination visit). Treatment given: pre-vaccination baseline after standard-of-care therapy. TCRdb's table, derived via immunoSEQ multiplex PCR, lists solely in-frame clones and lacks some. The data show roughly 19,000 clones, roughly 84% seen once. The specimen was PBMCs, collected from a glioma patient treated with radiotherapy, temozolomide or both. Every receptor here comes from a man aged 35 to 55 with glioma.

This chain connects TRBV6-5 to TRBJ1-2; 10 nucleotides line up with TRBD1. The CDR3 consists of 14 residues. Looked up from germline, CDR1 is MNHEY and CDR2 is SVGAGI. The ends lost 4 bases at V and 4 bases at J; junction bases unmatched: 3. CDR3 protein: CASSFGTGVYGYTF. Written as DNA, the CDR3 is TGTGCCAGCAGTTTCGGGACAGGGGTCTATGGCTACACCTTC.

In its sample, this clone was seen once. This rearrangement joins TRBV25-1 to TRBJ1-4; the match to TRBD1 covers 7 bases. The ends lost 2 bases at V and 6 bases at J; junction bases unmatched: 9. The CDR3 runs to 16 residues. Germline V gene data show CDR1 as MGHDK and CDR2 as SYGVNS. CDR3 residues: CASSEPPQGRYEKLFF. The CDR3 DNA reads TGTGCCAGCAGTGAACCACCACAGGGGAGGTATGAAAAACTGTTTTTT.

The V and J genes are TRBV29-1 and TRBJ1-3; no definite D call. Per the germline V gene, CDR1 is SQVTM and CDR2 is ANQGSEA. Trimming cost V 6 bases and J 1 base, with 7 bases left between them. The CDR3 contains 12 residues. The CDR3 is CSVTESGNTIYF. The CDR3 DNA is TGCAGCGTCACAGAGTCTGGAAACACCATATATTTT.

CDR3 nucleotide sequence: TGTGCCAGCAGCTCGGGTCTTGAAGCTTTCTTT. It codes for CASSSGLEAFF. The rearrangement uses TRBV2 and TRBJ1-1; D gene uncertain. V was pared by 6 bases and J by 7 bases, with 9 bases between. The CDR3 consists of 11 residues. The germline gives CDR1 SNHLY, CDR2 FYNNEI.

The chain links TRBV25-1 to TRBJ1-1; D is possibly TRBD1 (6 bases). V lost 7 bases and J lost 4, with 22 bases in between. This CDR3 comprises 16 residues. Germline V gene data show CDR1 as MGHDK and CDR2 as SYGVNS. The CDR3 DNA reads TGTGCCAGCAAAAAGGCATCCGTGGGGGCGGGCACTGAAGCTTTCTTT. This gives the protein CASKKASVGAGTEAFF.

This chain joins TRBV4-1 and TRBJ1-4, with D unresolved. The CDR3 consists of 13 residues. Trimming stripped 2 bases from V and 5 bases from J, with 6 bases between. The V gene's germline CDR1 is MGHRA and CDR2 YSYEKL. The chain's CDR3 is CASSQSQNEKLFF. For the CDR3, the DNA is TGCGCCAGCAGCCAAAGCCAAAATGAAAAACTGTTTTTT.

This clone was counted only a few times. CDR3 amino acids: CASSSRDREVDEQFF. The CDR3 DNA is TGTGCCAGCAGCTCCCGGGACAGGGAGGTAGATGAGCAGTTCTTC. The J gene is TRBJ2-1, the V gene TRBV6-5; TRBD1 matches 9 bases. The CDR3 covers 15 residues. In germline, CDR1 is MNHEY, CDR2 SVGAGI. J was trimmed by 8 bases and V by 6 bases; bases with no gene match: 11.

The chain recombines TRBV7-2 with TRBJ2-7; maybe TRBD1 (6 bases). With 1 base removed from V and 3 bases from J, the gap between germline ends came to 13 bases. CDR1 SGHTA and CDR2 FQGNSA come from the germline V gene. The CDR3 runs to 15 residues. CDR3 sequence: CASSLGQVRDYEQYF. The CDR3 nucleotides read TGTGCCAGCAGCTTAGGACAGGTACGCGACTACGAGCAGTACTTC.

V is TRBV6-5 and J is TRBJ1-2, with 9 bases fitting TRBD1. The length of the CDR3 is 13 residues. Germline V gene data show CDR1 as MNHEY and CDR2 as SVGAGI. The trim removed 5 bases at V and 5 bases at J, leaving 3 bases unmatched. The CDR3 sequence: CASSRTGVYGYTF. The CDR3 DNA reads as TGTGCCAGCAGTCGGACAGGGGTGTATGGCTACACCTTC.

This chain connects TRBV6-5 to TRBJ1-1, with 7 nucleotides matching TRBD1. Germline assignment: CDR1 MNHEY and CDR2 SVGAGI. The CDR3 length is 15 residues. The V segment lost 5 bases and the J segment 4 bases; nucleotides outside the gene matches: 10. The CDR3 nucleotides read TGTGCCAGCAGTCGTAAACCCCAGGGGGGCACTGAAGCTTTCTTT. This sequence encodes CASSRKPQGGTEAFF.

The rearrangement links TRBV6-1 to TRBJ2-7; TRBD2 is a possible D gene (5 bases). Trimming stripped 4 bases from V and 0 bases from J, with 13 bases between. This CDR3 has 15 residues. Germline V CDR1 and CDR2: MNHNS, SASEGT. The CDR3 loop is CASSVLGLGSYEQYF. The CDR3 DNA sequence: TGTGCCAGCAGTGTACTAGGGCTTGGCTCCTACGAGCAGTACTTC.

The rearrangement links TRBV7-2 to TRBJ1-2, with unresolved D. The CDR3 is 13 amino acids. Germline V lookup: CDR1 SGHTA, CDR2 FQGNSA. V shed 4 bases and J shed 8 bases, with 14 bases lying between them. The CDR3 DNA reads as TGTGCCAGCAGCTCACGGGCCGCCTCCGGCTACACCTTC. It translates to CASSSRAASGYTF.

CDR3 sequence (DNA): TGTGCCGAGACTACGGGACGCCCGCGCTCTGGGGCCAACGTCCTGACTTTC. Translated: CAETTGRPRSGANVLTF. The J gene is TRBJ2-6, the V gene TRBV10-3; D is perhaps TRBD1 or TRBD2 (5 bases each). Trimming pared 11 bases from V and 0 bases from J, leaving 20 bases between. Per the germline V gene, CDR1 is ENHRY and CDR2 is SYGVKD. The CDR3 runs 17 residues.

The CDR3 region has the DNA TGTGCCAGCAGTTCACTATACCCGGGGAATCAGCCCCAGCATTTT. It is translated as CASSSLYPGNQPQHF. The J gene is TRBJ1-5, the V gene TRBV6-5, with D uncertain. This CDR3 spans 15 amino acids. The V end was cut by 4 bases, the J end by 4 bases, with 14 bases between. Germline CDR1 is MNHEY and CDR2 is SVGAGI.

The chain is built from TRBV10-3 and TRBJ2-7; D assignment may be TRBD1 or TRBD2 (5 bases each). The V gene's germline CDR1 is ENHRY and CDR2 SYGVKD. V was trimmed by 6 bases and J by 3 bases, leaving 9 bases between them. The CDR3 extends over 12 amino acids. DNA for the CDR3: TGTGCCATCAGAAGGGACGGCTACGAGCAGTACTTC. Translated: CAIRRDGYEQYF.

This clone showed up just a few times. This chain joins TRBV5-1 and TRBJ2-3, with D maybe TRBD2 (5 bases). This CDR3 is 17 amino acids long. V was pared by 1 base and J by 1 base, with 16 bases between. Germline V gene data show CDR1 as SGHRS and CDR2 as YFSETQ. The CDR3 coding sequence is TGCGCCAGCAGCTTGATAACCGGGGTCCTGGGCACAGATACGCAGTATTTT. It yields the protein CASSLITGVLGTDTQYF.

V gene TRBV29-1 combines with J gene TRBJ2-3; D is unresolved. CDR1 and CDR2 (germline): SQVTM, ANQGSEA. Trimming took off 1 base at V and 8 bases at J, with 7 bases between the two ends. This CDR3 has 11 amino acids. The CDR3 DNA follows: TGCAGCGTTGAAGGGCCGGGTACGCAGTATTTT. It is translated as CSVEGPGTQYF.

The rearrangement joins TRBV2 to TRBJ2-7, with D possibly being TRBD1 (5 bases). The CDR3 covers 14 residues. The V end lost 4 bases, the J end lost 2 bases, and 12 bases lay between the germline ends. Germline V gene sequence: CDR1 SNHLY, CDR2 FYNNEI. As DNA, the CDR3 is TGTGCCAGCAGTGGGGGCGAGAGGACCTACGAGCAGTACGTC. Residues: CASSGGERTYEQYV.

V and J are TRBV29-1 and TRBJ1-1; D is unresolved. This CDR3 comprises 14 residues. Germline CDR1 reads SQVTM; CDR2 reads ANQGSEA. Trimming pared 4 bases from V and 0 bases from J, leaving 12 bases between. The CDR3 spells CSVVKGGMNTEAFF. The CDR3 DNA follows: TGCAGCGTTGTAAAGGGCGGCATGAACACTGAAGCTTTCTTT.

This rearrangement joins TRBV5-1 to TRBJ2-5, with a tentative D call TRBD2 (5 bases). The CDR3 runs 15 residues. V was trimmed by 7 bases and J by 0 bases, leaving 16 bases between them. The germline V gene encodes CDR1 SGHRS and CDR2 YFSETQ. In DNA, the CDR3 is TGCGCCAGCGGCGTAGGACTCACGTACCAAGAGACCCAGTACTTC. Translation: CASGVGLTYQETQYF.

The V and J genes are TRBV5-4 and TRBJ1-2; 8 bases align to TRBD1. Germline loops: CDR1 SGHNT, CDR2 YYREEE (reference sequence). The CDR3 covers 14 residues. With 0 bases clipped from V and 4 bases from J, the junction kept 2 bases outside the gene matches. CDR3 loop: CASSLGTGSYGYTF. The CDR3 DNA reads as TGTGCCAGCAGCTTGGGGACAGGGAGCTATGGCTACACCTTC.

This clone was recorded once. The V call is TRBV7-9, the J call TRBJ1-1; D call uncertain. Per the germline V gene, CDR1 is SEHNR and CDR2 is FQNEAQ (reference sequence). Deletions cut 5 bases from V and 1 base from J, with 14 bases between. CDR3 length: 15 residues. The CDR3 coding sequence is TGTGCCAGCAGCCCACGTTGGGGAGAGAACACTGAAGCTTTCTTT. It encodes CASSPRWGENTEAFF.

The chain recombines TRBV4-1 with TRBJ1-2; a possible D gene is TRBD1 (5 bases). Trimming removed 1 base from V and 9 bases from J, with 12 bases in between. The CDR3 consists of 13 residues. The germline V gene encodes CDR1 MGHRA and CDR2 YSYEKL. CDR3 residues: CASSQAETARYTF. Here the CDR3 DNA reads TGCGCCAGCAGCCAAGCAGAGACAGCACGCTACACCTTC.

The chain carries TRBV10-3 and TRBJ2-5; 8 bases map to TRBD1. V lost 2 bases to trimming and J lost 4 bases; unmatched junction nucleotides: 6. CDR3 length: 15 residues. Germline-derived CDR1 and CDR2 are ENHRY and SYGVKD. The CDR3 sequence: CAISELGQGGETQYF. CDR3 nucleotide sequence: TGTGCCATCAGTGAGCTAGGACAGGGAGGAGAGACCCAGTACTTC.

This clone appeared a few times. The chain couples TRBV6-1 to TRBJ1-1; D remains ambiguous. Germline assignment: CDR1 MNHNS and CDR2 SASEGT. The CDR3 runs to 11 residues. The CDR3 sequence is CAVMAATEAFF. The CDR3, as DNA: TGTGCTGTGATGGCGGCCACTGAAGCTTTCTTT.

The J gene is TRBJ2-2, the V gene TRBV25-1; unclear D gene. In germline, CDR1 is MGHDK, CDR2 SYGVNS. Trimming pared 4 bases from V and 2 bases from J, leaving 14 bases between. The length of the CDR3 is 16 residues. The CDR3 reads CASSAPRQPNTGELFF. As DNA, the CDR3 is TGTGCCAGCAGTGCGCCGCGGCAGCCAAACACCGGGGAGCTGTTTTTT.

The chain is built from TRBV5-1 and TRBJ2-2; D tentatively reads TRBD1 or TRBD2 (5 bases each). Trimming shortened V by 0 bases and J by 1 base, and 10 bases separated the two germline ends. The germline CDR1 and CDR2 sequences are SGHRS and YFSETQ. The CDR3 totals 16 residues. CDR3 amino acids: CASSLAGPGNTGELFF. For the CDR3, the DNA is TGCGCCAGCAGCTTGGCGGGACCGGGGAACACCGGGGAGCTGTTTTTT. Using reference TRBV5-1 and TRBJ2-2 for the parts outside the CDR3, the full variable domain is KAGVTQTPRYLIKTRGQQVTLSCSPISGHRSVSWYQQTPGQGLQFLFEYFSETQRNKGNFPGRFSGRQFSNSRSEMNVSTLELGDSALYLCASSLAGPGNTGELFFGEGSRLTVL.

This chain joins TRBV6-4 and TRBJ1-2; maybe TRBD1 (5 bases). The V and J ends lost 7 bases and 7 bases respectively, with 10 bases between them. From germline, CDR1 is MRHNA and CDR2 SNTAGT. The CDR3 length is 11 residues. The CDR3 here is CASTNGGGYTF. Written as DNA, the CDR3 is TGTGCCAGCACCAATGGGGGTGGCTACACCTTC.

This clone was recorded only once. The CDR3 region is CAWSGRGGGETQYF. The CDR3 DNA sequence: TGTGCCTGGAGCGGACGGGGGGGCGGGGAGACCCAGTACTTC. The rearrangement uses TRBV30 and TRBJ2-5; 8 nucleotides align to TRBD2. The germline CDR1 and CDR2 sequences are GTSNPN and SVGIG (reference sequence). This CDR3 contains 14 residues. V lost 3 bases to trimming and J lost 5 bases; unmatched junction nucleotides: 8. Combining the CDR3 with reference TRBV30 and TRBJ2-5 gives the whole variable domain SQTIHQWPATLVQPVGSPLSLECTVEGTSNPNLYWYRQAAGRGLQLLFYSVGIGQISSEVPQNLSASRPQDRQFILSSKKLLLSDSGFYLCAWSGRGGGETQYFGPGTRLLVL.

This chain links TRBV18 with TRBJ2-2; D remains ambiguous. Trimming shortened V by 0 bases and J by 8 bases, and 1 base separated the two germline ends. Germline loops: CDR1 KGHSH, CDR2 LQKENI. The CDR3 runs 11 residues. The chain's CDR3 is CASSPPGELFF. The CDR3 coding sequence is TGTGCCAGCTCACCACCTGGGGAGCTGTTTTTT. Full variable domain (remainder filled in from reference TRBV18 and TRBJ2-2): NAGVMQNPRHLVRRRGQEARLRCSPMKGHSHVYWYRQLPEEGLKFMVYLQKENIIDESGMPKERFSAEFPKEGPSILRIQQVVRGDSAAYFCASSPPGELFFGEGSRLTVL.